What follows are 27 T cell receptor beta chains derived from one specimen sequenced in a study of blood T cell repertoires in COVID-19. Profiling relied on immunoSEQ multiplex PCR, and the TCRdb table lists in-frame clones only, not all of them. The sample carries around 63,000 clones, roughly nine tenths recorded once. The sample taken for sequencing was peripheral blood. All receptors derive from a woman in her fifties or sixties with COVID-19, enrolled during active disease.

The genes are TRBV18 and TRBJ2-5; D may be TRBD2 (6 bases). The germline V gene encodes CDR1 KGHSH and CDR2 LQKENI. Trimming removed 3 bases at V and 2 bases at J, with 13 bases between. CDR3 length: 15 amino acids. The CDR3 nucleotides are TGTGCCAGCTCACCCAACCCGGGAGAGCAAGAGACCCAGTACTTC. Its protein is CASSPNPGEQETQYF.

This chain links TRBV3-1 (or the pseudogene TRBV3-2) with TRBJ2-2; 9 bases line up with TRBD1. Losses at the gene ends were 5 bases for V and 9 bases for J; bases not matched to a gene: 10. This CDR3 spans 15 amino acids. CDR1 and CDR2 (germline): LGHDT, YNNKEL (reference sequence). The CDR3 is CASSVTGGANWELFF. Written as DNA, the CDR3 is TGTGCCAGCAGCGTAACAGGGGGCGCGAACTGGGAGCTGTTTTTT.

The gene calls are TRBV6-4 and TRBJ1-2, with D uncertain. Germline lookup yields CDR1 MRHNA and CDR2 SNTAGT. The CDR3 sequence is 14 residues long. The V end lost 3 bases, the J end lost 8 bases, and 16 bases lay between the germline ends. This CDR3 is CASSEYPQGGGYTF. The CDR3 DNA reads TGTGCCAGCAGTGAATATCCCCAAGGAGGGGGCTACACCTTC.

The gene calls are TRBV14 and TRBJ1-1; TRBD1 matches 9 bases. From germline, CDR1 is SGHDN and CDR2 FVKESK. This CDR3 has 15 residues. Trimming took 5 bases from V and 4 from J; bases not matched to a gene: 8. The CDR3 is CASSYGQGIGTEAFF. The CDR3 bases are TGTGCCAGCAGCTACGGACAGGGGATAGGCACTGAAGCTTTCTTT.

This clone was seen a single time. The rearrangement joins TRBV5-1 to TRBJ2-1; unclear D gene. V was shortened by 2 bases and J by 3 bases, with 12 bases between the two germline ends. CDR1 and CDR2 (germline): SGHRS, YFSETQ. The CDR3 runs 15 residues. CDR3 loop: CASSFQQANYNEQFF. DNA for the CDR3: TGCGCCAGCAGCTTCCAGCAGGCGAACTACAATGAGCAGTTCTTC.

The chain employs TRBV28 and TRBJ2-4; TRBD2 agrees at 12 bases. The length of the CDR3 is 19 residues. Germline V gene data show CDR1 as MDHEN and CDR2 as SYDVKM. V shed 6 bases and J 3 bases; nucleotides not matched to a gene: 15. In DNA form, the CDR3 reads TGTGCCAGCAGCCGCCCCTTGTCCACTAGCGGGAGGATCAAAAACATTCAGTACTTC. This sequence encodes CASSRPLSTSGRIKNIQYF.

CDR3: CASSKTDSYEQYF. The CDR3 region has the DNA TGTGCCAGCAGCAAAACTGACAGCTACGAGCAGTACTTC. The genes are TRBV21-1 and TRBJ2-7; the table assigns TRBD1, which was not confirmed against the DNA. TRBV21-1 corresponds to a pseudogene. CDR3 length: 13 residues.

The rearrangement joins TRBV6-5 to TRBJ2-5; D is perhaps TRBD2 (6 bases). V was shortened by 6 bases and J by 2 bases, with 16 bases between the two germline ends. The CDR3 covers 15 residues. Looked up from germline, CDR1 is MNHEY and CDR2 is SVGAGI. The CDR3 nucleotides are TGTGCCAGCAGCACCAGGAGGGGCGAGCAAGAGACCCAGTACTTC. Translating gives CASSTRRGEQETQYF.

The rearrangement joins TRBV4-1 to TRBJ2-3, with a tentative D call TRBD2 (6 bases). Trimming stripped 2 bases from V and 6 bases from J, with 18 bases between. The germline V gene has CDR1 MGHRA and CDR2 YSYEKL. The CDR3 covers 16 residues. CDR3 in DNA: TGCGCCAGCAGCCAAACCCTCGGGACTGAGGGGGATACGCAGTATTTT. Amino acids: CASSQTLGTEGDTQYF.

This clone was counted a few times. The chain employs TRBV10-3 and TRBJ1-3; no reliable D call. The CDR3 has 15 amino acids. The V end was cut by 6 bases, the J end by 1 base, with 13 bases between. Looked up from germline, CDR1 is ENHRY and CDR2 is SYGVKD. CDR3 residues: CAISRIAESGNTIYF. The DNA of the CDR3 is TGTGCCATCAGCAGGATTGCCGAGTCTGGAAACACCATATATTTT.

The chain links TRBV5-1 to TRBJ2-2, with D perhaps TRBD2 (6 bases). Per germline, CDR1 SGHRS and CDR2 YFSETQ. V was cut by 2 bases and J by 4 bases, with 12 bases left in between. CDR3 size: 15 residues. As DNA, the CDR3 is TGCGCCAGCAGCTTTGGCGGGGCGGGCACCGGGGAGCTGTTTTTT. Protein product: CASSFGGAGTGELFF.

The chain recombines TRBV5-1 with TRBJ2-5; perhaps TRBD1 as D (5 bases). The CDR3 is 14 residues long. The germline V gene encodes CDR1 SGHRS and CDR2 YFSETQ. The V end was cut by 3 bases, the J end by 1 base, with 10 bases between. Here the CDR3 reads CASSSQGVQETQYF. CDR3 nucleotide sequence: TGCGCCAGCAGCTCCCAGGGTGTCCAAGAGACCCAGTACTTC.

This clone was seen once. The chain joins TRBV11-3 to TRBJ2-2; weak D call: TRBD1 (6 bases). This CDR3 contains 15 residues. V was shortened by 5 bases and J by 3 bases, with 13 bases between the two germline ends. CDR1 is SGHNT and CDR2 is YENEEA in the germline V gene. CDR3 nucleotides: TGTGCCAGCAGCGGAGGACAGTGGGACACCGGGGAGCTGTTTTTT. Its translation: CASSGGQWDTGELFF.

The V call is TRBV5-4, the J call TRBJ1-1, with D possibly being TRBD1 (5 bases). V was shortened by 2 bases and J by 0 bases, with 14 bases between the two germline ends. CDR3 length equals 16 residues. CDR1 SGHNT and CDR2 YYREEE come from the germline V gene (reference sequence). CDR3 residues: CASSFFQGSMNTEAFF. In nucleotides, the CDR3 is TGTGCCAGCAGCTTTTTCCAGGGATCCATGAACACTGAAGCTTTCTTT.

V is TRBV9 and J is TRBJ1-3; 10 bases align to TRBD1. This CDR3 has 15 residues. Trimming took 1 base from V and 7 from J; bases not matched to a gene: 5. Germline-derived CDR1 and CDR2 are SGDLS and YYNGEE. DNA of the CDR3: TGTGCCAGCAGCGTACTGGGACAGGGGATGAACACCATATATTTT. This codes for CASSVLGQGMNTIYF.

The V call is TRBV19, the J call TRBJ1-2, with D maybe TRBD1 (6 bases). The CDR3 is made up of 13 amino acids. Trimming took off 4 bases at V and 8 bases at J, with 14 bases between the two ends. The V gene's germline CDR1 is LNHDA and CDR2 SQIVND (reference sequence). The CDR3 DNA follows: TGTGCCAGTAGTAGGGGCCAAAGGGGGGGCTACACCTTC. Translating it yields CASSRGQRGGYTF.

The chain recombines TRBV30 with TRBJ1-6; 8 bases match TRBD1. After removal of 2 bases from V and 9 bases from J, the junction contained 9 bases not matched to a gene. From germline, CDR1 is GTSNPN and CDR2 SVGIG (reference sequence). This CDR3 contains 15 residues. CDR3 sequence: CAWSPGQEGGSPLHF. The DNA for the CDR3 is TGTGCCTGGAGTCCGGGACAGGAAGGTGGTTCACCCCTCCACTTT. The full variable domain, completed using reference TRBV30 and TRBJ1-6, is SQTIHQWPATLVQPVGSPLSLECTVEGTSNPNLYWYRQAAGRGLQLLFYSVGIGQISSEVPQNLSASRPQDRQFILSSKKLLLSDSGFYLCAWSPGQEGGSPLHFGNGTRLTVT.

The CDR3 loop reads CASRFQGAGANVLTF. CDR3 DNA sequence: TGCGCCAGCAGATTCCAGGGGGCTGGGGCCAACGTCCTGACTTTC. The chain combines TRBV5-1 with TRBJ2-6; 7 positions agree with TRBD1. Germline loops: CDR1 SGHRS, CDR2 YFSETQ. The length of the CDR3 is 15 residues. The trim removed 5 bases at V and 2 bases at J, leaving 4 bases unmatched.

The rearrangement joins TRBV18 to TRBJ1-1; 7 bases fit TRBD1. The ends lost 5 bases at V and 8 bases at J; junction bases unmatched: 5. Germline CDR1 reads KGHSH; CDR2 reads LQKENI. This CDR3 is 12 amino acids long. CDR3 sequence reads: CASSGQVPEAFF. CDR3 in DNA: TGTGCCAGCTCAGGACAGGTCCCAGAAGCTTTCTTT.

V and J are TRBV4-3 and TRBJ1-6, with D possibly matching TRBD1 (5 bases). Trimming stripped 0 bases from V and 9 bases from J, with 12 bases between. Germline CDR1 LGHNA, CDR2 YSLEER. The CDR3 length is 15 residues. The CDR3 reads CASSQDRGGLSPLHF. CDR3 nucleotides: TGCGCCAGCAGCCAAGATAGGGGAGGGCTTTCACCCCTCCACTTT.

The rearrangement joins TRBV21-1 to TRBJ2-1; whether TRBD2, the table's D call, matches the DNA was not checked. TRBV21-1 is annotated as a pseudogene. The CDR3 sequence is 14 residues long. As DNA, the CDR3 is TGTGCCAGCCGACGGACTACCTCCTACAATGAGCAGTTCTTC. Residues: CASRRTTSYNEQFF.

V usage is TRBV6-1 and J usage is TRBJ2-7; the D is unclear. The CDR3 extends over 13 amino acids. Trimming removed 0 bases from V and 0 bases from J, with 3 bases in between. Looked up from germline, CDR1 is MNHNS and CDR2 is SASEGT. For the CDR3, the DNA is TGTGCCAGCAGTGAAGCCAGCTCCTACGAGCAGTACTTC. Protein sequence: CASSEASSYEQYF.

CDR3 protein: CASSPRGWSGANVLTF. In DNA form, the CDR3 reads TGCGCCAGCAGCCCCAGGGGGTGGTCTGGGGCCAACGTCCTGACTTTC. The chain is built from TRBV4-3 and TRBJ2-6; 7 bases agree with TRBD1. Losses at the gene ends were 4 bases for V and 1 base for J; bases not matched to a gene: 4. The CDR3 has 16 amino acids. CDR1 and CDR2 (germline): LGHNA, YSLEER.

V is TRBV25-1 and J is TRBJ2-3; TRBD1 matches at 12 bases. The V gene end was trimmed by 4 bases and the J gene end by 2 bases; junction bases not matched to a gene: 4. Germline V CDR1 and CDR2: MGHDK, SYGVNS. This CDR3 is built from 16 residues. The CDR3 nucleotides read TGTGCCAGCAGTGTAAAGGGACAGGGGGCCACAGATACGCAGTATTTT. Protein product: CASSVKGQGATDTQYF.

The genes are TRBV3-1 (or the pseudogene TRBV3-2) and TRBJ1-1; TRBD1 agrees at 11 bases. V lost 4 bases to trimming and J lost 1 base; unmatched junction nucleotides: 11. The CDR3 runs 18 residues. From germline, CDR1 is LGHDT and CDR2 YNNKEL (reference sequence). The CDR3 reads CASSPGQGAQGENTEAFF. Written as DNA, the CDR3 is TGTGCCAGCAGCCCCGGACAGGGGGCGCAGGGTGAGAACACTGAAGCTTTCTTT.

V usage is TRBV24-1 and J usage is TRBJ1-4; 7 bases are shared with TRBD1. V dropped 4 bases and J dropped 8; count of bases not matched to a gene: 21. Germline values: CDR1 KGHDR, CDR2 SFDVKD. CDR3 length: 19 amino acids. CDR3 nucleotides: TGTGCCACCAGTGAAAAACAGGGGAGATTCAGAAGCCATAACGAAAAACTGTTTTTT. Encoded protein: CATSEKQGRFRSHNEKLFF.

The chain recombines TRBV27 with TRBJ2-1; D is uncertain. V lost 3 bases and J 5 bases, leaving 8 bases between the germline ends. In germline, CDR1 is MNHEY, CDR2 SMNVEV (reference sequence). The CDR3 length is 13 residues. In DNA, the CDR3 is TGTGCCAGCAGTTTTTGGAGTGACAATGAGCAGTTCTTC. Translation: CASSFWSDNEQFF.